The 4 T cell receptor beta chains presented below share a single source sample, sequenced in a study of blood T cell repertoires in COVID-19. Assay: immunoSEQ multiplex PCR; the TCRdb copy retains only in-frame clones and omits some. The sample records 200,000 to 300,000 clones, 85% to 90% being singletons. Input material: peripheral blood. Receptor source: a woman aged 40 to 50 with acute or convalescent COVID-19.

This clone was recorded once. This chain uses TRBV18 with TRBJ2-3; 8 positions agree with TRBD1. This CDR3 has 14 amino acids. CDR1 and CDR2 from the germline V gene are KGHSH and LQKENI. After removal of 5 bases from V and 13 bases from J, the junction contained 14 bases not matched to a gene. CDR3 residues: CASSSDRASLIEYF. The CDR3 region has the DNA TGTGCCAGCTCATCGGACAGGGCCTCGCTGATTGAGTATTTT.

J is TRBJ1-2 and V is TRBV24-1, with 8 bases identical to TRBD1. This CDR3 contains 15 residues. V lost 3 bases, J lost 3 bases, and 5 bases stayed unmatched. In germline, CDR1 is KGHDR, CDR2 SFDVKD. DNA for the CDR3: TGTGCCACCAGTGATCCCAACAGGGGGGACTATGGCTACACCTTC. Translating gives CATSDPNRGDYGYTF.

The rearrangement uses TRBV4-2 and TRBJ1-2, with 12 bases matching TRBD1. CDR3 length: 19 residues. Germline values: CDR1 LGHNA, CDR2 YNFKEQ. V dropped 0 bases and J dropped 4; count of bases not matched to a gene: 12. The CDR3 reads CASSQEGRRDRGLPYGYTF. CDR3 nucleotide sequence: TGTGCCAGCAGCCAAGAGGGGCGCCGGGACAGGGGGCTCCCCTATGGCTACACCTTC.

The rearrangement joins TRBV4-2 to TRBJ2-1, with 7 bases aligning to TRBD2. The germline gives CDR1 LGHNA, CDR2 YNFKEQ. The V segment lost 2 bases and the J segment 8 bases; nucleotides outside the gene matches: 6. The length of the CDR3 is 14 residues. CDR3 DNA: TGTGCCAGCAGCCAACTGGGGACTACGGATGAGCAGTTCTTC. Translating gives CASSQLGTTDEQFF.